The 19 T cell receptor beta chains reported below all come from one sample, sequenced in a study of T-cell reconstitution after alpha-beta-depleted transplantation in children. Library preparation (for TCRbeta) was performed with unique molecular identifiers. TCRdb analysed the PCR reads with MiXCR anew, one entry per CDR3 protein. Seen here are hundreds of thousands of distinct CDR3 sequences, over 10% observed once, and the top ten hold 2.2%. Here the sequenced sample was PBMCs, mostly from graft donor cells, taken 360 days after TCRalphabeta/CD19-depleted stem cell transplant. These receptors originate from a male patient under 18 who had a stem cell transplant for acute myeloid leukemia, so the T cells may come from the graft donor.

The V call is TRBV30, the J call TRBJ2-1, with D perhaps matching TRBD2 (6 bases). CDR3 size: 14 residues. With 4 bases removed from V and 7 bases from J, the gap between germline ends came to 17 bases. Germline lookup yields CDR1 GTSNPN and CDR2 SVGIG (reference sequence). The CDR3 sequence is CAWNGRGRENEQFF. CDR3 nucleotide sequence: TGTGCCTGGAATGGACGGGGTCGGGAGAATGAGCAGTTCTTC. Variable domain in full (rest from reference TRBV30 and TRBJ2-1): SQTIHQWPATLVQPVGSPLSLECTVEGTSNPNLYWYRQAAGRGLQLLFYSVGIGQISSEVPQNLSASRPQDRQFILSSKKLLLSDSGFYLCAWNGRGRENEQFFGPGTRLTVL.

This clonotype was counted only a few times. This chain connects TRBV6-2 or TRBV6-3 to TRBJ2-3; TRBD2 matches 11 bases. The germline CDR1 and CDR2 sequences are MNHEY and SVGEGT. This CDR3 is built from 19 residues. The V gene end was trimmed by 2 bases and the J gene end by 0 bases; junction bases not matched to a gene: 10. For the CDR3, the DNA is TGTGCCAGCAGTTACCTTTCGTCGGGGACTAGCGGTAGCACAGATACGCAGTATTTT. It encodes CASSYLSSGTSGSTDTQYF.

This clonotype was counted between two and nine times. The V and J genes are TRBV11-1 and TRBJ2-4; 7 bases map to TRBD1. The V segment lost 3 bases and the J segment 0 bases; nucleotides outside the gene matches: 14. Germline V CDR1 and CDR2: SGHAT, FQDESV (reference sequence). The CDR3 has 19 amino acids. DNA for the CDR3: TGTGCCAGCAGCTTTGGGACAGTCCTACTCCCTTTAGCCAAAAACATTCAGTACTTC. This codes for CASSFGTVLLPLAKNIQYF. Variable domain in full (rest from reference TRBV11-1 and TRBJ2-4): EAEVAQSPRYKITEKSQAVAFWCDPISGHATLYWYRQILGQGPELLVQFQDESVVDDSQLPKDRFSAERLKGVDSTLKIQPAELGDSAMYLCASSFGTVLLPLAKNIQYFGAGTRLSVL.

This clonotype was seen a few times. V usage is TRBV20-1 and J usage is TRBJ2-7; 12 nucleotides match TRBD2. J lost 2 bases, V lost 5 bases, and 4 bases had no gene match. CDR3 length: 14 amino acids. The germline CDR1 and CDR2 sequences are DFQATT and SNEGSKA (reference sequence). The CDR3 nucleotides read TGCAGTGCTCGACTAGCGGGAGCAACCTACGAGCAGTACTTC. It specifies CSARLAGATYEQYF.

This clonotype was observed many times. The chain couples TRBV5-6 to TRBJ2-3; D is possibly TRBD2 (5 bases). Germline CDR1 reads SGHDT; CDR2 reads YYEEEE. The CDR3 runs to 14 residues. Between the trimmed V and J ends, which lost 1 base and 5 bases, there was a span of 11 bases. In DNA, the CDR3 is TGTGCCAGCAGCTTGAGAGGGCCAGGAGATACGCAGTATTTT. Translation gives CASSLRGPGDTQYF.

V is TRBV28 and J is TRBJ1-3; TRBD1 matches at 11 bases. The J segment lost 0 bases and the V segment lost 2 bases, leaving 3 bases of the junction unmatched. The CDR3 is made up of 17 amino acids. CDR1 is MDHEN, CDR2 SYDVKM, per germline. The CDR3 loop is CASSLGQGASSGNTIYF. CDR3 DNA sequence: TGTGCCAGCAGTTTAGGACAGGGGGCCTCCTCTGGAAACACCATATATTTT.

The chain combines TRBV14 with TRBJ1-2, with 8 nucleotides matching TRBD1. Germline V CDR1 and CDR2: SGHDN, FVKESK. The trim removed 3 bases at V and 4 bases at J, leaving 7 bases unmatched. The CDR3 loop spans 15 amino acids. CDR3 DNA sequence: TGTGCCAGCAGCCAGAAAGCGACAGGGGTCTATGGCTACACCTTC. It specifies CASSQKATGVYGYTF.

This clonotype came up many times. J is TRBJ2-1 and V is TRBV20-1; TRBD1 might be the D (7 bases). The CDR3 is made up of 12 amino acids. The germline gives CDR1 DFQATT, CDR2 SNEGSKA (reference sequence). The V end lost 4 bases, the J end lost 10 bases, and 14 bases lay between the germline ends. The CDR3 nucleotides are TGCAGTGCTAACAGGGGCGGGACAGAGCAGTTCTTC. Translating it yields CSANRGGTEQFF.

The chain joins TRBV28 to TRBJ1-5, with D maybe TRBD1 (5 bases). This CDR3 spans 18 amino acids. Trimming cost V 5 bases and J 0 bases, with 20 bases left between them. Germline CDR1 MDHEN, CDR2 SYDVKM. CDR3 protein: CASSPDSLGFPSNQPQHF. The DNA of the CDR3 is TGTGCCAGCAGTCCTGACAGTCTAGGTTTTCCTAGCAATCAGCCCCAGCATTTT.

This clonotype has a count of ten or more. CDR3 sequence reads: CASSSDPDSSGYTF. In nucleotides, the CDR3 is TGTGCCAGCAGTTCGGACCCTGACAGTAGTGGCTACACCTTC. The chain is built from TRBV28 and TRBJ1-2; the D gene is possibly TRBD1 (5 bases). The CDR3 is made up of 14 amino acids. Germline CDR1 MDHEN, CDR2 SYDVKM. With 4 bases removed from V and 7 bases from J, the gap between germline ends came to 16 bases.

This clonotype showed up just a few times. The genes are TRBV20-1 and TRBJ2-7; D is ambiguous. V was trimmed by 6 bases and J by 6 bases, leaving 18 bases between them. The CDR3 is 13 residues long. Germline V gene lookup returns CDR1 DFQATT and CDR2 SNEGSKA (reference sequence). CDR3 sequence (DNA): TGCAGTGCCATACAGTGGGGTTGGGGCGAGCAGTACTTC. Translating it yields CSAIQWGWGEQYF.

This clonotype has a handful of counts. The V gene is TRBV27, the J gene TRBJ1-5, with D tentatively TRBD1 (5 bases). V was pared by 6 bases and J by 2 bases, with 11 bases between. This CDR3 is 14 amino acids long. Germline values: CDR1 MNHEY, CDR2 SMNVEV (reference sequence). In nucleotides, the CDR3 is TGTGCCAGCAGCATAGGAGGGGGCAATCAGCCCCAGCATTTT. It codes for CASSIGGGNQPQHF.

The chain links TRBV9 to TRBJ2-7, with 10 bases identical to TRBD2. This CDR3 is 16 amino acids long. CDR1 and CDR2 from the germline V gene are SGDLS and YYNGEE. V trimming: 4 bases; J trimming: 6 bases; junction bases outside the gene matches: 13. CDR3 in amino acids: CASSSTGASGSGEQYF. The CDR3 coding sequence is TGTGCCAGCAGCTCGACAGGGGCTAGCGGGAGCGGCGAGCAGTACTTC.

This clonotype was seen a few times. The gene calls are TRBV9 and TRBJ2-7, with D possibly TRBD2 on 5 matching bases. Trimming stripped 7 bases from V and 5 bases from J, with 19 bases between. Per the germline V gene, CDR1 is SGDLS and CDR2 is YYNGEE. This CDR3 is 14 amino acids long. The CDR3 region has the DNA TGTGCCAGCGGAGGAGCGGCGGCGTTCCACGAGCAGTACTTC. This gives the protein CASGGAAAFHEQYF. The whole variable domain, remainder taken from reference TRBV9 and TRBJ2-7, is DSGVTQTPKHLITATGQRVTLRCSPRSGDLSVYWYQQSLDQGLQFLIQYYNGEERAKGNILERFSAQQFPDLHSELNLSSLELGDSALYFCASGGAAAFHEQYFGPGTRLTVT.

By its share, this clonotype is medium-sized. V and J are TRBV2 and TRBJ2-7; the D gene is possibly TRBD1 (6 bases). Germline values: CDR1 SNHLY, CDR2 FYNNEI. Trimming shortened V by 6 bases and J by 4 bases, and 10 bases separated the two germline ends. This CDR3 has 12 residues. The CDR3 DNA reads TGTGCCAGCAGGGACAGACTTTACGAGCAGTACTTC. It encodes CASRDRLYEQYF. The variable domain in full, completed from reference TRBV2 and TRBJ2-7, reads EPEVTQTPSHQVTQMGQEVILRCVPISNHLYFYWYRQILGQKVEFLVSFYNNEISEKSEIFDDQFSVERPDGSNFTLKIRSTKLEDSAMYFCASRDRLYEQYFGPGTRLTVT.

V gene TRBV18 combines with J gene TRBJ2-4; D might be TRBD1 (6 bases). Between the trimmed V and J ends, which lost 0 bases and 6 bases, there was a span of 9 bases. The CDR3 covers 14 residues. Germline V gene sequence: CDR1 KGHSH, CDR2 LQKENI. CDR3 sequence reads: CASSPPTGRNIQYF. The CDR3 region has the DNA TGTGCCAGCTCACCACCGACAGGCCGAAACATTCAGTACTTC.

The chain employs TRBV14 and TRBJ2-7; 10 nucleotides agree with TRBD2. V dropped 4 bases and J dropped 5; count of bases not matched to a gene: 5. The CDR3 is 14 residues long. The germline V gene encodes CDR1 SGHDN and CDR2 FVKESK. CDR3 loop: CASSRGLAVNEQYF. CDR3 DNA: TGTGCCAGCAGCCGAGGACTAGCGGTAAACGAGCAGTACTTC.

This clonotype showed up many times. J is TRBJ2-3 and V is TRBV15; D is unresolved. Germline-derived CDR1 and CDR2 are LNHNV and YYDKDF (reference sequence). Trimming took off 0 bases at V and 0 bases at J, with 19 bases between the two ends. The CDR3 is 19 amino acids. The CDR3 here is CATSRDLVSVVSSTDTQYF. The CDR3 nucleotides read TGTGCCACCAGCAGAGATCTAGTCAGCGTTGTTTCTAGCACAGATACGCAGTATTTT.

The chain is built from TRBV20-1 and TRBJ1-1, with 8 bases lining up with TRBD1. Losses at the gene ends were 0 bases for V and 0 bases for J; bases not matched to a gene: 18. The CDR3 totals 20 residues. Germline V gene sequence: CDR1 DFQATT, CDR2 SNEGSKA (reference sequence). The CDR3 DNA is TGCAGTGCTAGAGAAGTAGGCTCCAGGGGGCTAAAGCGAATGAACACTGAAGCTTTCTTT. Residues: CSAREVGSRGLKRMNTEAFF.